These 26 T cell receptor beta chains were sequenced from one sample in a study of T cells expressing NK-cell markers. TCRdb reprocessed the 5' RACE reads, with one entry per CDR3 protein and no DNA. Its table records 200,000 to 300,000 distinct CDR3 sequences. The sample comprised blood T cells: a sorted CD56 or NKG2C T cell subset, CD4+ or CD8+ T cells, or bulk PBMC T cells (not recorded which). These receptors all stem from a woman aged 18 to 69 in good health.

The chain has TRBV14 and TRBJ2-3; no DNA is available, so the TRBD1 call from TCRdb remains unchecked. This CDR3 is 13 amino acids long. CDR1 SGHDN and CDR2 FVKESK come from the germline V gene. This CDR3 reads CASSGQSTDTQYF.

The chain has TRBV7-3 and TRBJ2-2. Germline values: CDR1 SGHTA, CDR2 FQGTGA. The CDR3 is 13 residues long. The CDR3 protein is CASSPRWTGELFF.

The rearrangement uses TRBV20-1 and TRBJ1-6; TCRdb's D gene call, TRBD1, goes unchecked for lack of DNA. Germline V gene sequence: CDR1 DFQATT, CDR2 SNEGSKA (reference sequence). The CDR3 runs to 16 residues. The CDR3 loop is CSADSLGQPYNSPLHF.

The chain uses TRBV18 and TRBJ1-3. The CDR3 spans 15 residues. Per germline, CDR1 KGHSH and CDR2 LQKENI. CDR3: CASSPITNSGNTIYF.

V and J are TRBV9 and TRBJ2-2; the D call of TRBD1 rests on TCRdb alone, since no DNA is present to check it. This CDR3 comprises 16 residues. Germline lookup yields CDR1 SGDLS and CDR2 YYNGEE. CDR3 region: CASSPVNPGAAGELFF.

The chain uses TRBV28 and TRBJ2-1; the TCRdb call, TRBD1, lacks DNA for checking. CDR1 is MDHEN, CDR2 SYDVKM, per germline. The CDR3 is made up of 16 amino acids. CDR3: CASSLAGQLSYNEQFF.

V is TRBV7-8 and J is TRBJ1-5; TCRdb's D call, TRBD1, is unchecked because there is no DNA. Germline V gives CDR1 SGHVS, CDR2 FQNEAQ. The CDR3 is made up of 20 amino acids. The CDR3 reads CASSLAQQQGGLLSNQPQHF.

The J gene is TRBJ2-5, the V gene TRBV24-1; the D call from TCRdb, TRBD1, cannot be confirmed without DNA. The CDR3 sequence is 17 residues long. Germline values: CDR1 KGHDR, CDR2 SFDVKD. The CDR3 loop reads CATSARPLIQGGETQYF.

The chain links TRBV5-5 to TRBJ2-1; there is no DNA to check the TCRdb D call of TRBD2. Germline V CDR1 and CDR2: SGHKS, YYEKEE (reference sequence). The CDR3 totals 18 residues. CDR3 loop: CASSVRLVFPGMYNEQFF.

This chain connects TRBV7-8 to TRBJ1-3; without DNA, the TCRdb call of TRBD1 cannot be checked. Germline values: CDR1 SGHVS, CDR2 FQNEAQ. The CDR3 contains 14 residues. CDR3 in amino acids: CASSLLGARNTIYF.

The rearrangement uses TRBV29-1 and TRBJ1-3; TCRdb's D gene call, TRBD1, goes unchecked for lack of DNA. In germline, CDR1 is SQVTM, CDR2 ANQGSEA. CDR3 size: 14 residues. CDR3 protein: CSGSTGTSGNTIYF.

The CDR3 protein is CASSPMGVYNEQFF. This chain uses TRBV7-2 with TRBJ2-1; TCRdb picks TRBD1, but there is no DNA to check that call. The CDR3 covers 14 residues. CDR1 SGHTA and CDR2 FQGNSA come from the germline V gene.

The chain links TRBV18 to TRBJ1-2; without DNA, the TCRdb call of TRBD1 cannot be checked. Per the germline V gene, CDR1 is KGHSH and CDR2 is LQKENI. The CDR3 sequence is 14 residues long. CDR3 residues: CASSPGTGEDGYTF. Looking up the rest from reference TRBV18 and TRBJ1-2 gives the full variable domain: NAGVMQNPRHLVRRRGQEARLRCSPMKGHSHVYWYRQLPEEGLKFMVYLQKENIIDESGMPKERFSAEFPKEGPSILRIQQVVRGDSAAYFCASSPGTGEDGYTFGSGTRLTVV.

The J gene is TRBJ2-5, the V gene TRBV21-1; TCRdb returns TRBD1, unconfirmable since there is no DNA. TRBV21-1 is listed as a pseudogene. This CDR3 comprises 15 residues. The CDR3 region is CASTPGTGCQETQYF.

The chain links TRBV19 to TRBJ2-1; TCRdb selects TRBD2, and the lack of DNA leaves this call unchecked. The germline CDR1 and CDR2 sequences are LNHDA and SQIVND (reference sequence). This CDR3 has 16 residues. The CDR3 is CASSIGGGSLNNEQFF.

The V gene is TRBV5-1, the J gene TRBJ2-1; TCRdb designates TRBD2, a call that cannot be tested without DNA. This CDR3 region has 15 residues. CDR1 and CDR2 from the germline V gene are SGHRS and YFSETQ. CDR3 loop: CASRRGLEGNNEQFF.

This chain connects TRBV6-2 or TRBV6-3 to TRBJ1-5. Germline CDR1 reads MNHEY; CDR2 reads SVGEGT. This CDR3 is built from 14 residues. CDR3 protein: CASRPVRLNQPQHF.

This chain links TRBV6-2 or TRBV6-3 with TRBJ2-2; the D gene TCRdb calls, TRBD1, cannot be checked with no DNA. The CDR3 runs to 14 residues. Germline loops: CDR1 MNHEY, CDR2 SVGEGT. The CDR3 loop is CASLLMGATGELFF.

The V gene is TRBV20-1, the J gene TRBJ2-5; the TCRdb call, TRBD2, lacks DNA for checking. Per the germline V gene, CDR1 is DFQATT and CDR2 is SNEGSKA (reference sequence). The CDR3 covers 14 residues. This chain's CDR3 is CSARSSGGPGTQYF.

This chain connects TRBV12-3 or TRBV12-4 to TRBJ2-1; TCRdb gives TRBD1 as the D gene, but with no DNA this cannot be confirmed. This CDR3 is built from 16 residues. The CDR3 sequence: CASSLRSRASYNEQFF.

The chain is built from TRBV29-1 and TRBJ2-1; TCRdb outputs TRBD2, but without DNA this stays unchecked. This CDR3 has 15 amino acids. Germline V gene data show CDR1 as SQVTM and CDR2 as ANQGSEA. The chain's CDR3 is CSVSPVEGLGDEQFF.

The V and J genes are TRBV12-3 or TRBV12-4 and TRBJ2-5; TCRdb's assignment of TRBD2 cannot be checked, as there is no DNA. The length of the CDR3 is 16 residues. The CDR3 sequence: CASSLVAGGLQETQYF.

This chain links TRBV10-3 with TRBJ2-5. Germline assignment: CDR1 ENHRY and CDR2 SYGVKD. This CDR3 region has 12 residues. CDR3 residues: CAIMGDQETQYF.

This chain links TRBV10-2 with TRBJ2-5; absent DNA, TCRdb's TRBD1 call cannot be checked. Germline V gene sequence: CDR1 WSHSY, CDR2 SAAADI. This CDR3 has 14 residues. The CDR3 is CASSPPGRRETQYF.

The chain couples TRBV10-2 to TRBJ1-1. Germline CDR1 reads WSHSY; CDR2 reads SAAADI. The CDR3 length is 13 residues. The CDR3 reads CASRDPANTEAFF.

The chain carries TRBV4-1 and TRBJ2-2; TCRdb reports TRBD1, a call that lacks DNA to check it against. The CDR3 sequence is 16 residues long. CDR1 is MGHRA, CDR2 YSYEKL, per germline. The CDR3 sequence: CASSQDAGGTIGELFF.